Shown below are 3 T cell receptor beta chains from a single sample sequenced in a study of metastatic and nonmetastatic thyroid tumors. Not a single patient had been given any form of treatment at any point before undergoing thyroid surgery. MiXCR was used by TCRdb to re-call the PCR reads. The sample records fewer than 40,000 clones, 18% being singletons. Sequencing was performed on tumor tissue. The origin of the receptors is a female donor with papillary thyroid cancer or a benign thyroid nodule (not recorded which). Some clones in this sample may be carry-over from other donors' samples.

There are many counts of this clone. This chain uses TRBV27 with TRBJ2-1; 8 bases fit TRBD1. The CDR3 covers 15 residues. Germline assignment: CDR1 MNHEY and CDR2 SMNVEV (reference sequence). Trimming took 5 bases from V and 2 from J; bases not matched to a gene: 5. The CDR3 loop is CASSRQGITYNEQFF. CDR3 coding DNA: TGTGCCAGCAGTCGACAGGGGATCACCTACAATGAGCAGTTCTTC.

This clone was detected ten times or more. The genes are TRBV29-1 and TRBJ2-3; 11 nucleotides match TRBD2. Germline values: CDR1 SQVTM, CDR2 ANQGSEA. Trimming at V came to 6 bases and at J to 0 bases, leaving 11 bases not matched to a gene. The CDR3 spans 17 residues. The CDR3 nucleotides are TGCAGCGTCGGGGGGACTAGCGGTACCTCCAGCACAGATACGCAGTATTTT. This encodes CSVGGTSGTSSTDTQYF.

This clone showed up many times. No conserved phenylalanine or tryptophan ends this CDR3, so it is likely a read error. No DNA is shown, since the ends of the CDR3 on it are uncertain; the CDR3 is the one TCRdb lists. This chain uses TRBV6-4 with TRBJ1-2. The CDR3 numbers 11 amino acids, ends counted. Germline V gene data show CDR1 as MRHNA and CDR2 as SNTAGT. This chain's CDR3 is CASSAPTGRVY.